These T cell receptor beta chains were read from a single sample in a study of T cell responses to AZD1222 COVID-19 vaccine. Method: immunoSEQ multiplex PCR; TCRdb's copy keeps in-frame clones and lacks some. The top ten hold roughly 5.6% of the sample, which has 65,000 to 85,000 clones, around nine tenths seen once. This specimen was peripheral blood, taken on day 0 of AZD1222 vaccination. The receptors were sampled from an adult in good health. Each CDR3 is given with its conserved first and last residue. Each record gives: J gene, V gene, CDR3 protein.

TRBJ1-1 | TRBV7-9 | CASSLGRDYTEAFF
TRBJ1-6 | TRBV6-5 | CASSRKGDRGSPLHF
TRBJ2-1 | TRBV4-2 | CASSQDLRTSGKSREQFF
TRBJ2-5 | TRBV5-4 | CASSLAGGQETQYF
TRBJ2-3 | TRBV19 | CASSSGQTLTDTQYF
TRBJ2-5 | TRBV11-1 | CASSPTGQFQETQYF
TRBJ1-2 | TRBV3-1/TRBV3-2 | CASSHDRVTSYGYTF
TRBJ2-3 | TRBV30 | CAWSGDRGALIGDTQYF
TRBJ2-5 | TRBV11-2 | CASSLDILQETQYF
TRBJ1-2 | TRBV7-9 | CASSLLRQGFLEGYTF
TRBJ2-2 | TRBV19 | CASSIIALAGGNTGELFF
TRBJ2-1 | TRBV19 | CASRSGLEYNEQFF
TRBJ2-7 | TRBV12-3/TRBV12-4 | CASSSPYEQYF
TRBJ2-7 | TRBV7-2 | CASSLWANSVAYEQYF
TRBJ2-3 | TRBV4-3 | CASSRTGTSGTDTQYF
TRBJ1-4 | TRBV13 | CASSPRAVGDEKLFF
TRBJ2-2 | TRBV9 | CASSRSGDNTGELFF
TRBJ2-3 | TRBV6-5 | CASSYREVTDTQYF
TRBJ1-5 | TRBV19 | CASSAGTGGQPQHF
TRBJ2-7 | TRBV9 | CASSEGSAGGLYEQYF
TRBJ2-1 | TRBV3-1/TRBV3-2 | CASSPPYGLAGGWNEQFF
TRBJ2-3 | TRBV28 | CASGSGISTDTQYF
TRBJ2-5 | TRBV19 | CASSIFPSGGAQYF
TRBJ1-1 | TRBV28 | CATRPRGDGTEAFF
TRBJ1-5 | TRBV3-1/TRBV3-2 | CASSHGKVNQPQHF
TRBJ2-5 | TRBV24-1 | CATSDLGGGEGTQYF
TRBJ1-6 | TRBV28 | CASSTIGAISYNSPLHF
TRBJ2-7 | TRBV10-2 | CASSESSGPHPYEQYF
TRBJ1-1 | TRBV5-6 | CASSRRQGVSNTEAFF
TRBJ2-3 | TRBV7-8 | CASSGTGQFTDTQYF
TRBJ2-1 | TRBV19 | CASNSGFGEQFF
TRBJ1-1 | TRBV28 | CASSSGGAGSTEAFF
TRBJ1-1 | TRBV19 | CASSIGDRVSTEAFF
TRBJ1-1 | TRBV28 | CASSLRATGGGTEAFF
TRBJ1-2 | TRBV29-1 | CSVEQGAPNYGYTF
TRBJ2-1 | TRBV5-1 | CASSPGLAGYFSYNEQFF
TRBJ1-2 | TRBV19 | CASRPGINYGYTF
TRBJ2-7 | TRBV19 | CASSPLTASYEQYF
TRBJ2-2 | TRBV10-3 | CAISDYGTANTGELFF
TRBJ1-5 | TRBV3-1/TRBV3-2 | CASSQDRTGQPQHF
TRBJ2-1 | TRBV5-4 | CASSPGGAGGVRDEQFF
TRBJ2-5 | TRBV10-3 | CAISSGTSGGWAQYF
TRBJ2-7 | TRBV28 | CASSSPGTGVVHEQYF
TRBJ1-3 | TRBV9 | CASSVGGLASGNTIYF
TRBJ2-5 | TRBV19 | CASSIFLTSPYQETQYF
TRBJ1-1 | TRBV9 | CASSDSTLGTNTEAFF
TRBJ2-4 | TRBV4-1 | CASSQVPGAGIQYF
TRBJ1-2 | TRBV6-6 | CASSYDYGYTF
TRBJ2-3 | TRBV7-9 | CASSSTGGLTDTQYF
TRBJ1-2 | TRBV3-1/TRBV3-2 | CASSQDRTGGTGYTF
TRBJ1-1 | TRBV24-1 | CATSDSGALNTEAFF
TRBJ1-4 | TRBV28 | CASRGVEKLFF
TRBJ2-2 | TRBV14 | CASSQGLGKNTGELFF
TRBJ2-7 | TRBV10-3 | CAISASDEYEQYF
TRBJ2-7 | TRBV27 | CASSGWAGPRVHEQYF
TRBJ2-7 | TRBV28 | CASSLEDRSYEQYF
TRBJ1-5 | TRBV3-1/TRBV3-2 | CASSQELAQPQHF